This T cell receptor (beta chain) was observed in a study of tumor and adjacent non-tumor tissue in lung cancer. Study-level information: Each sample yielded around 4 million productive TCRbeta reads on average.

Study-wide results and limits: Compared with tumor, normal lung showed significantly lower TCR diversity.

The CDR3 sequence is 15 residues long. The germline V gene encodes CDR1 DFQATT and CDR2 SNEGSKA (reference sequence). The template was RNA from unsorted bulk tissue. This clonotype was recorded once. No antigen is known for it. A much more abundant neighbour one base away suggests this may be a read error. TCRbeta libraries were built with three rounds of nested PCR, modified from ARM-PCR. TCRdb fed the multiplex PCR reads into MiXCR, producing one record per CDR3 protein. The table records 120,000 or so distinct CDR3 sequences, about 66% of them present only once. Source material: lung tumor tissue. The rearrangement joins TRBV20-1 to TRBJ2-5, with 9 bases identical to TRBD2. The TCR comes from a man younger than 40 with non-small cell lung cancer. In DNA, the CDR3 is TGCAATGCTCCGAAGGGCGGGGGGGCGAGGGAGACCCAGTACTTC. It is translated as CNAPKGGGARETQYF.